The 2 T cell receptor beta chains below all came from one sample that was sequenced in a study of blood T cells in healthy people across ages. Primed by a sample-barcoded 5' primer and a J-beta primer mix, a second PCR proceeded for roughly 7 to 11 cycles. TCRdb processed the 5' RACE reads anew with MiXCR; each CDR3 protein has one entry. The data hold 500,000 to 600,000 distinct CDR3 sequences, with roughly 29% observed a single time. Sequenced material: blood. Every receptor here comes from a woman in her seventies in good health.

In this sample, this clonotype turned up a few times. The chain combines TRBV6-2 or TRBV6-3 with TRBJ2-5, with TRBD1 matching 9 bases. This CDR3 has 15 amino acids. Trimming at V came to 5 bases and at J to 5 bases, leaving 9 bases not matched to a gene. Germline CDR1 is MNHEY and CDR2 is SVGEGT. The CDR3 loop is CASSAWGQGRETQYF. CDR3 nucleotide sequence: TGTGCCAGCAGTGCCTGGGGACAGGGCAGGGAGACCCAGTACTTC.

This clonotype was counted a few times. The gene calls are TRBV20-1 and TRBJ1-2; TRBD1 matches at 7 bases. The CDR3 has 12 amino acids. CDR1 and CDR2 from the germline V gene are DFQATT and SNEGSKA (reference sequence). The trim removed 6 bases at V and 3 bases at J, leaving 4 bases unmatched. The CDR3: CSADRADYGYTF. In nucleotides, the CDR3 is TGCAGTGCCGACAGGGCGGACTATGGCTACACCTTC.